One sample yielded the 8 T cell receptor beta chains listed below, sequenced in a study of vaccination effects on CD4 cells after COVID-19. Data came from immunoSEQ multiplex PCR; TCRdb stores just in-frame clones and leaves some out. In the table there are more than 45,000 clones, around three quarters of which are singletons. Their antigen targets remain unknown. It was after more than 8 days of culture that CD4+ T cells were isolated. This sample comprised CD4+ T cells from PBMCs cultured without peptide, obtained before COVID-19 vaccination. The receptor source for this set is a human donor who received a COVID-19 vaccine.

This chain connects TRBV4-2 to TRBJ2-1, with no clear D. The ends were cut back, 1 base at V and 0 bases at J, with 4 bases in the middle. CDR1 and CDR2 from the germline V gene are LGHNA and YNFKEQ. CDR3 length: 14 residues. In DNA, the CDR3 is TGTGCCAGCAGCCAAGGCGGCTCCTACAATGAGCAGTTCTTC. It codes for CASSQGGSYNEQFF.

This clone occurred once. This rearrangement joins TRBV3-1 (or the pseudogene TRBV3-2) to TRBJ2-1, with TRBD2 matching 9 bases. Looked up from germline, CDR1 is LGHDT and CDR2 is YNNKEL (reference sequence). CDR3 length: 13 residues. V dropped 6 bases and J dropped 8; count of bases not matched to a gene: 5. The CDR3 coding sequence is TGTGCCAGCAGGCTAGCGGGGACGGATGAGCAGTTCTTC. Amino acid sequence: CASRLAGTDEQFF.

The rearrangement uses TRBV28 and TRBJ2-3, with 7 bases lining up with TRBD2. Trimming removed 5 bases from V and 6 bases from J; junction bases left unmatched: 11. Germline CDR1 is MDHEN and CDR2 is SYDVKM. This CDR3 comprises 15 residues. The CDR3 is CASSASGKGVDTQYF. The CDR3 DNA is TGTGCCAGCAGTGCTAGCGGTAAAGGAGTGGATACGCAGTATTTT.

There are a few counts of this clone. The chain uses TRBV11-2 and TRBJ1-6, with D possibly TRBD1 on 6 matching bases. V lost 2 bases and J 7 bases, leaving 12 bases between the germline ends. Germline V gives CDR1 SGHAT, CDR2 FQNNGV. CDR3 length equals 15 residues. For the CDR3, the DNA is TGTGCCAGCAGCTTAAGGGCAGGGGAGAATTCACCCCTCCACTTT. The encoded protein is CASSLRAGENSPLHF.

V is TRBV18 and J is TRBJ1-5; a possible D gene is TRBD1 (5 bases). Germline V gene lookup returns CDR1 KGHSH and CDR2 LQKENI. Trimming shortened V by 3 bases and J by 11 bases, and 20 bases separated the two germline ends. The CDR3 contains 15 residues. CDR3 amino acids: CASSPGSGVSTAQHF. The CDR3 DNA reads TGTGCCAGCTCACCCGGTTCGGGGGTCAGTACGGCCCAGCATTTT.

This clone was counted a single time. The chain joins TRBV18 to TRBJ1-2; 9 bases are a match to TRBD1. Germline CDR1 reads KGHSH; CDR2 reads LQKENI. This CDR3 has 16 residues. Germline trimming cut 2 bases from V and 8 bases from J; bases unmatched to any gene: 12. This CDR3 reads CASSPGQGNRIYGYTF. In DNA form, the CDR3 reads TGTGCCAGCTCACCAGGACAGGGGAATCGTATTTACGGCTACACCTTC.

The chain has TRBV15 and TRBJ1-3; 10 positions agree with TRBD1. The germline V gene has CDR1 LNHNV and CDR2 YYDKDF (reference sequence). The CDR3 is 15 amino acids. The ends lost 4 bases at V and 4 bases at J; junction bases unmatched: 4. This chain's CDR3 is CATSIGTGAGNTIYF. Written as DNA, the CDR3 is TGTGCCACCAGCATTGGGACAGGGGCCGGAAACACCATATATTTT.

The chain is built from TRBV7-2 and TRBJ1-2, with 8 bases that match TRBD1. Losses at the gene ends were 3 bases for V and 7 bases for J; bases not matched to a gene: 7. The CDR3 length is 14 residues. Germline V lookup: CDR1 SGHTA, CDR2 FQGNSA. CDR3 loop: CASSFPGGRRGYTF. The CDR3 DNA sequence: TGTGCCAGCAGCTTCCCAGGGGGCCGTCGTGGCTACACCTTC.